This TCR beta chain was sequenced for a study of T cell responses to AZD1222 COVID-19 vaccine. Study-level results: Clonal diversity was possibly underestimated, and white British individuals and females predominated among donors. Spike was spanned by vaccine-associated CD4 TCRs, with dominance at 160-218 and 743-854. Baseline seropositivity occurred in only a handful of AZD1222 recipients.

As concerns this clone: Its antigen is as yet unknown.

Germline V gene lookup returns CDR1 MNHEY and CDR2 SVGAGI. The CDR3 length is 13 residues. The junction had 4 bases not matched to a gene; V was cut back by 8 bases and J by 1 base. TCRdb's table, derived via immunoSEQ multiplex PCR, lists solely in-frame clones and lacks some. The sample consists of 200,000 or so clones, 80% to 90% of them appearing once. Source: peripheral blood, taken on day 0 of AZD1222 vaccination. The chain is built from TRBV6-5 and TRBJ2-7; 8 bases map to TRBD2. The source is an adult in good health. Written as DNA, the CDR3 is TGTGCCAGCCGCACTAGCGGATCCTACGAGCAGTACTTC. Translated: CASRTSGSYEQYF.